This section outlines one T cell receptor (beta chain) sequence together with its context. Its antigen is not known. Clones were sequenced by immunoSEQ multiplex PCR, and TCRdb holds only the in-frame ones, with some missing. This sample carries some 150,000 clones, roughly 90% of them seen once, and the ten largest clones take roughly 0.7%. V was trimmed by 5 bases and J by 6 bases, leaving 22 bases between them. Germline CDR1 KGHSY, CDR2 FQNENV. This CDR3 is built from 16 residues. This entry is derived from a study of cytomegalovirus exposure and HLA in healthy donors. Background on the study: The same platform used for the 600 to 750 first-cohort repertoires was also used for the 95 to 150 validation repertoires, as a later analysis reported.

Notes on the study in general: Subsequent analysis found a tendency for first-cohort TCR clusters to co-occur within the 120 validation repertoires. Investigators reported 164 TCR beta chains as tied to cytomegalovirus. Among TCR sequences, most were rare, though some public TCRs appeared in many donors.

The rearrangement uses TRBV16 and TRBJ1-1; D not resolved. The TCR was taken from a man aged 18 to 29 in good health and CMV-seronegative. Sequences were obtained from PBMCs. The CDR3 region is CASSARLIQPDAEAFF. CDR3 bases: TGTGCCAGCAGCGCACGTCTCATACAGCCCGACGCTGAAGCTTTCTTT.